Listed below are T cell receptor beta chains from one sample, sequenced in a study of T cell responses to AZD1222 COVID-19 vaccine. Assay: immunoSEQ multiplex PCR; the TCRdb copy retains only in-frame clones and omits some. The sample lists around 130,000 clones, 91% occurring once. Source: peripheral blood, taken on day 0 of AZD1222 vaccination. The receptors were sampled from an adult in good health. CDR3s include the opening cysteine and the closing phenylalanine or tryptophan. The D gene is left open where the match is weak. Clone size, where shown, is once, few, many, or a class for clones that have expanded.

D gene: NA
J gene: TRBJ1-2
clone size: NA
V gene: TRBV29-1
CDR3 DNA: TGCAGCGTTGTAGCGGGGGAGGACGGCTACACCTTC
CDR3 protein: CSVVAGEDGYTF

D gene: NA
J gene: TRBJ2-1
clone size: once
V gene: TRBV10-1
CDR3 DNA: TGCGCCAGCAGTGAGAGCACATGGGGGGAGCAGTTCTTC
CDR3 protein: CASSESTWGEQFF

D gene: TRBD1
J gene: TRBJ2-2
clone size: NA
V gene: TRBV5-1
CDR3 DNA: TGCGCCAGCGGACAGGGTCTCACCGGGGAGCTGTTTTTT
CDR3 protein: CASGQGLTGELFF

D gene: NA
J gene: TRBJ1-2
clone size: NA
V gene: TRBV28
CDR3 DNA: TGTGCCAGCAGTCACATGTCGTCAGGTGGTGTGGGCTACACCTTC
CDR3 protein: CASSHMSSGGVGYTF

D gene: NA
J gene: TRBJ2-1
clone size: NA
V gene: TRBV9
CDR3 DNA: TGTGCCAGCAGCGTAGAGGGGACTTCATTCAATGAGCAGTTCTTC
CDR3 protein: CASSVEGTSFNEQFF

D gene: NA
J gene: TRBJ2-2
clone size: NA
V gene: TRBV27
CDR3 DNA: TGTGCCAGCAGTCCGCCCGGCGACACCGGGGAGCTGTTTTTT
CDR3 protein: CASSPPGDTGELFF

D gene: NA
J gene: TRBJ2-1
clone size: NA
V gene: TRBV27
CDR3 DNA: TGTGCCAGCAGTTTGCGGGATACCGCCTACAATGAGCAGTTCTTC
CDR3 protein: CASSLRDTAYNEQFF

D gene: NA
J gene: TRBJ2-4
clone size: NA
V gene: TRBV6-5
CDR3 DNA: TGTGCCAGCACCTCCATCGGAGTAGCCAAAAACATTCAGTACTTC
CDR3 protein: CASTSIGVAKNIQYF

D gene: TRBD1
J gene: TRBJ2-2
clone size: NA
V gene: TRBV29-1
CDR3 DNA: TGCAGCGCTAGACAGGGGCCCGGGGAGCTGTTTTTT
CDR3 protein: CSARQGPGELFF

D gene: NA
J gene: TRBJ2-7
clone size: NA
V gene: TRBV5-6
CDR3 DNA: TGTGCCAGCAGCTCTTTCCCTATGGGCGAGCAGTACTTC
CDR3 protein: CASSSFPMGEQYF

D gene: NA
J gene: TRBJ1-5
clone size: NA
V gene: TRBV6-5
CDR3 DNA: TGTGCCAGCTGCCAAATGGGCCCCCGCCAGCCCCAGCATTTT
CDR3 protein: CASCQMGPRQPQHF

D gene: NA
J gene: TRBJ2-6
clone size: NA
V gene: TRBV28
CDR3 DNA: TGTGCCAGCAGTTTGGGGTCATGGGGGGAGTTGGTTCCTGGGGCCAACGTCCTGACTTTC
CDR3 protein: CASSLGSWGELVPGANVLTF

D gene: NA
J gene: TRBJ2-7
clone size: NA
V gene: TRBV5-1
CDR3 DNA: TGCGCCAGCAGCTTGTCCCAGGGCTCCTACGAGCAGTACTTC
CDR3 protein: CASSLSQGSYEQYF

D gene: NA
J gene: TRBJ2-7
clone size: NA
V gene: TRBV5-1
CDR3 DNA: TGCGCCAGCAGCTTGAGTAGCGTGACCTACGAGCAGTACTTC
CDR3 protein: CASSLSSVTYEQYF

D gene: TRBD2
J gene: TRBJ2-3
clone size: NA
V gene: TRBV6-1
CDR3 DNA: TGTGCCAGCAGTGCGGGACTAGCACCGACCGGAGATACGCAGTATTTT
CDR3 protein: CASSAGLAPTGDTQYF

D gene: NA
J gene: TRBJ2-5
clone size: NA
V gene: TRBV7-8
CDR3 DNA: TGTGCCAGCAGCCTTGGGAGAGCACAAGAGACCCAGTACTTC
CDR3 protein: CASSLGRAQETQYF

D gene: NA
J gene: TRBJ1-6
clone size: NA
V gene: TRBV5-6
CDR3 DNA: TGTGCCAGCAGCTTGAGAAGAACCTATAATTCACCCCTCCACTTT
CDR3 protein: CASSLRRTYNSPLHF

D gene: TRBD2
J gene: TRBJ2-5
clone size: NA
V gene: TRBV18
CDR3 DNA: TGTGCCAGCTCGACCGATACTCCAGTCCCGGGACTAGCGTGGGAGACCCAGTACTTC
CDR3 protein: CASSTDTPVPGLAWETQYF

D gene: NA
J gene: TRBJ1-2
clone size: NA
V gene: TRBV3-1/TRBV3-2
CDR3 DNA: TGTGCCAGCAGCCAGCCTCAAGGGTCCGGCTACACCTTC
CDR3 protein: CASSQPQGSGYTF

D gene: NA
J gene: TRBJ2-7
clone size: NA
V gene: TRBV28
CDR3 DNA: TGTGCCAGCTATACGGGTACCCACGAGCAGTACTTC
CDR3 protein: CASYTGTHEQYF

D gene: NA
J gene: TRBJ1-4
clone size: NA
V gene: TRBV9
CDR3 DNA: TGTGCCAGCAGCAAAGGTTCAACTAATGAAAAACTGTTTTTT
CDR3 protein: CASSKGSTNEKLFF

D gene: TRBD2
J gene: TRBJ2-1
clone size: NA
V gene: TRBV12-3/TRBV12-4
CDR3 DNA: TGTGCCAGCAGTTTAAGGGAGGGTAATGAGCAGTTCTTC
CDR3 protein: CASSLREGNEQFF

D gene: NA
J gene: TRBJ1-6
clone size: NA
V gene: TRBV5-1
CDR3 DNA: TGCGCCAGCAGCTTTGCGGGACCGACGAATTCACCCCTCCACTTT
CDR3 protein: CASSFAGPTNSPLHF

D gene: NA
J gene: TRBJ2-1
clone size: few
V gene: TRBV2
CDR3 DNA: TGTGCCAGCAGCCAGGGTATAGTCTCATTCGAGCAGTTCTTC
CDR3 protein: CASSQGIVSFEQFF

D gene: TRBD1
J gene: TRBJ2-5
clone size: NA
V gene: TRBV24-1
CDR3 DNA: TGTGCCACCAGTGACCACGGACAGGGGCGAGAGACCCAGTACTTC
CDR3 protein: CATSDHGQGRETQYF

D gene: NA
J gene: TRBJ1-2
clone size: NA
V gene: TRBV4-2
CDR3 DNA: TGTGCCAGCAGCCTAGGGAGAGAATATGGCTACACCTTC
CDR3 protein: CASSLGREYGYTF

D gene: NA
J gene: TRBJ1-1
clone size: NA
V gene: TRBV7-9
CDR3 DNA: TGTGCCAGCAGCTCGATCGGATTAGGTATTCCGAACACTGAAGCTTTCTTT
CDR3 protein: CASSSIGLGIPNTEAFF

D gene: NA
J gene: TRBJ1-2
clone size: NA
V gene: TRBV29-1
CDR3 DNA: TGCAGTACAACCGAGAACTATGGCTACACCTTC
CDR3 protein: CSTTENYGYTF

D gene: TRBD1
J gene: TRBJ1-1
clone size: NA
V gene: TRBV9
CDR3 DNA: TGTGCCAGCAGCGCATCGCTCCGGGACAGGGATGCTTTCTTT
CDR3 protein: CASSASLRDRDAFF

D gene: NA
J gene: TRBJ1-2
clone size: once
V gene: TRBV6-5
CDR3 DNA: TGTGCCAGCAGTTACGGGGGTGAAATAGGCTACACCTTC
CDR3 protein: CASSYGGEIGYTF

D gene: NA
J gene: TRBJ2-7
clone size: NA
V gene: TRBV5-1
CDR3 DNA: TGCGCCAGCAGCCCTAGCGTCTACGAGCAGTACTTC
CDR3 protein: CASSPSVYEQYF

D gene: NA
J gene: TRBJ2-3
clone size: NA
V gene: TRBV27
CDR3 DNA: TGTGCCAGCAGTTTATTCCCTAAAGAGGATACGCAGTATTTT
CDR3 protein: CASSLFPKEDTQYF

D gene: NA
J gene: TRBJ1-2
clone size: NA
V gene: TRBV5-4
CDR3 DNA: TGTGCCAGCAGCTTTGGGGGCGAGGGTGGCTACACCTTC
CDR3 protein: CASSFGGEGGYTF